This T cell receptor beta chain was captured by sequencing in a study of blood T cell repertoires in COVID-19. Repertoires were generated with immunoSEQ multiplex PCR, while TCRdb's copy carries only in-frame clones and drops some. The data contain under 450,000 clones, about 91% of them singletons. CDR1 is MNHEY, CDR2 SVGAGI, per germline. The CDR3 is made up of 15 amino acids. Unmatched junction bases numbered 7, after V lost 2 bases and J lost 5 bases. V is TRBV6-5 and J is TRBJ2-7; 9 positions agree with TRBD1. Material for sequencing was peripheral blood. The TCR sequence derives from a woman in her 50s with COVID-19, enrolled during active disease. The CDR3 loop is CASSYVWTGVHEQYF. The CDR3 DNA sequence: TGTGCCAGCAGTTACGTGTGGACAGGGGTCCACGAGCAGTACTTC.